This note documents a single T cell receptor (beta chain) sequence. Its antigen is not yet known. No per-base quality is available; no much larger clone lies one base away. From V the trimming removes 5 bases and from J it removes 1 base, while the gene matches leave 6 bases of the junction unaccounted for. CDR1 and CDR2, per the germline V gene, are SGDLS and YYNGEE. The CDR3 runs 16 amino acids, cysteine and phenylalanine included. Of all the DNA, just the CDR3 is kept, 48 bases in frame from base 1. Healthy HIV-negative adults with no recently reported acute infections or vaccinations were included as donors. Every donor was a Caucasian adult living in Nashville, Tennessee, USA. CD4+ T cells were enriched through magnetic negative selection, after which naive cells were positively selected on CD45RA and the remaining negative fraction served as the memory subset. Blood was obtained by leukapheresis, after which PBMCs were separated by Ficoll-Histopaque density gradient centrifugation and cryopreserved in liquid nitrogen vapor phase. Purity and quantity of every magnetically sorted T cell population were checked by analytical flow cytometry. From each sorted fraction, genomic DNA was isolated and quantified by UV absorbance on a Nanodrop 2000c.

This sample was taken from a study of shared clonotypes between healthy human individuals (dated by TCRdb to about 2020). Regarding the research as a whole: A couple of women and a few men aged 18 to 49 years were included in the cohort. Different laboratories and diverse techniques were used to prepare libraries and sequence TCR repertoires, to increase sequencing depth and limit assay-specific biases. Per donor, three plates each were used for CD4 naive and CD4 memory, two for CD8 naive, and one for CD8 memory. Between about 0.9 and 10 billion PBMCs per donor were obtained by leukapheresis. The study deeply sequenced blood TCR repertoires of several healthy adults to estimate repertoire size and the extent of clonotype sharing between individuals. Study-wide findings and limitations: Because the study included a small number of donors, the genetic and exposure-history diversity represented was limited. Incomplete sequencing was indicated by rarefaction of sorted-subset datasets, despite the large sequencing depth. About 5% of naive CD4, roughly 3.6% of naive CD8, about 2.1% of memory CD4, and 0.4% of memory CD8 clonotypes were shared across a few donors. Only blood was sampled, and tissue TCR repertoires likely differ from those in blood. Compared with non-shared clonotypes, clonotypes shared by all four sorted-subset donors had higher generation probabilities. Pairwise subsampling indicated that sequencing depth was expected to affect the degree of clonotype sharing among donors. Naive subsets generally had larger estimated clonotype richness than memory subsets did.

Using the deep immunoSEQ assay, multiplex PCR amplified TCR CDR3 regions from genomic DNA. Extracted genomic DNA from each cell subset was distributed evenly across all wells of several immunoSEQ 96-well plates, and each plate was treated as a replicate. For sorted subsets, each replicate PCR was loaded with roughly 0.2 ug genomic DNA, equivalent to 30,000 or so T cell genomes. Purified libraries were quantified with a Qubit 3.0 fluorometer, sized on a Bioanalyzer 2100, and re-quantified with the KAPA Library Quantification kit. Each immunoSEQ 96-well plate was sequenced on its own single-read 150-cycle Illumina NextSeq 550 flow cell. Under the source paper's analysis protocol: Because the immunoSEQ output included only junctional sequences and no quality scores, the filtering could not be the same as the filtering used for full-length reads. Sequences were annotated with PyIR, a Python wrapper for IgBLAST v1.9, using IMGT germline references to assign V/J genes and CDR3. Reads with weak V/J assignments (E-value above 1e-6), missing CDR3, stop codons, out-of-frame junctions, or ambiguous translated residues were removed. V3J clonotypes were defined by identical inferred V gene, J gene, and CDR3 amino acid sequence. The percentage overlap between two repertoires was calculated by dividing the number of shared unique clonotypes by the size of the smaller repertoire. Three approaches were used to assess repertoire richness: RTK rarefaction, the Chao1 estimator, and Recon v2.1 estimates of unobserved clonotypes. For all TCRbeta clonotypes obtained by the gDNA method from several donors, generation probabilities were computed with OLGA. TCRdb's version of the immuneACCESS table is confined to in-frame rearrangements and falls short of the full clone set. An unresolved V gene accounts for under half of the shortfall where checked; the remainder is of unknown origin. The V and J calls and clone size come from that table; D and trimming were worked out from the DNA. The sample table lists approximately 2.1 million clones, roughly 93% of them with a count of one. 0.39% of the sample belongs to the ten largest clones.

This sequence originates from a man in his late teens or twenties in good health. Some clones in this sample may be carry-over from other donors' samples. The sample taken for sequencing was naive CD4+ T cells from PBMCs. Taken with the paper, the label for cell subset or site translates to: CD45RA+ positively selected. The chain employs TRBV9 and TRBJ2-3, with 11 bases matching TRBD2. CDR3 sequence: CASSRLAGSGTDTQYF. The DNA is as follows: TGTGCCAGCAGTCGACTAGCGGGGTCGGGCACAGATACGCAGTATTTT.